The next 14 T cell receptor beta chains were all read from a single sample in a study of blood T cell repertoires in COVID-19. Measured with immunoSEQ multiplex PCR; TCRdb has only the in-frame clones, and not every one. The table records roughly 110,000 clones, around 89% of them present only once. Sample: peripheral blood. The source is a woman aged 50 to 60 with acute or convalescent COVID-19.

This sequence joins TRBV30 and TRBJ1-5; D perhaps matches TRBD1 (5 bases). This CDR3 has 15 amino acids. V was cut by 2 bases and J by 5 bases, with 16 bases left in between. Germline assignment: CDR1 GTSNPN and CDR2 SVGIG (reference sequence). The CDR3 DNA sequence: TGTGCCTGGAGTCGGATCGGGGGACGAGATCAGCCCCAGCATTTT. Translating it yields CAWSRIGGRDQPQHF.

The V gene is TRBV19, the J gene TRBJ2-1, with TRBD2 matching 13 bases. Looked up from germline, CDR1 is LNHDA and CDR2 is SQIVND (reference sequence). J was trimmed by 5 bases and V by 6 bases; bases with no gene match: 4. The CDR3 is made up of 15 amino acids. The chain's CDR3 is CASRILAGGNNEQFF. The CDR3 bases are TGTGCCAGTAGGATACTAGCGGGAGGGAACAATGAGCAGTTCTTC.

The CDR3 is CASSRTGGADTQYF. Written as DNA, the CDR3 is TGTGCCAGCAGTCGGACAGGGGGGGCAGATACGCAGTATTTT. The V and J genes are TRBV7-3 and TRBJ2-3; 10 bases match TRBD1. V shed 6 bases and J 4 bases; nucleotides not matched to a gene: 4. The CDR3 covers 14 residues. Germline CDR1 and CDR2: SGHTA and FQGTGA.

The CDR3 DNA follows: TGTGCCAGCCGCCAAAGGGAGAATGAGCAGTTCTTC. Protein product: CASRQRENEQFF. This rearrangement joins TRBV12-3 or TRBV12-4 to TRBJ2-1; a possible D gene is TRBD2 (5 bases). The ends were cut back, 8 bases at V and 7 bases at J, with 12 bases in the middle. This CDR3 is 12 amino acids long.

CDR3: CASSEGLAEIYEQYF. DNA for the CDR3: TGTGCCAGCAGTGAAGGACTGGCTGAAATCTACGAGCAGTACTTC. The rearrangement links TRBV25-1 to TRBJ2-7; possibly TRBD2 for D (5 bases). V was clipped by 2 bases and J by 3 bases, with 14 bases between them. CDR3 length: 15 residues. Per germline, CDR1 MGHDK and CDR2 SYGVNS.

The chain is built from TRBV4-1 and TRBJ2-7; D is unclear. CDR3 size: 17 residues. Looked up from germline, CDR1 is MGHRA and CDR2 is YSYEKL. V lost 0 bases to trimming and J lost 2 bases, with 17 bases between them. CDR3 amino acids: CASSQDVSEHSPYEQYF. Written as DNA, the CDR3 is TGCGCCAGCAGCCAAGATGTTTCAGAACATTCTCCCTACGAGCAGTACTTC.

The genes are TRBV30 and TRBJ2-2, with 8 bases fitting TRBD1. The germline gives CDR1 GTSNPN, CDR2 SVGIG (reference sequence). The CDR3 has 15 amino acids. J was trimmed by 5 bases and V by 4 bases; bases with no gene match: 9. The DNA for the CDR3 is TGTGCCTGGACAACCGGACAGGGTGGGACCGGGGAGCTGTTTTTT. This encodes CAWTTGQGGTGELFF.

The CDR3 nucleotides read TGTGCCAGCAATCGGACAAGTCATACGAGCCACACAGATACGCAGTATTTT. It codes for CASNRTSHTSHTDTQYF. The rearrangement joins TRBV21-1 to TRBJ2-3; no check of the table's D call, TRBD1, against the DNA was made. TRBV21-1 is a pseudogene segment. The CDR3 is 17 amino acids.

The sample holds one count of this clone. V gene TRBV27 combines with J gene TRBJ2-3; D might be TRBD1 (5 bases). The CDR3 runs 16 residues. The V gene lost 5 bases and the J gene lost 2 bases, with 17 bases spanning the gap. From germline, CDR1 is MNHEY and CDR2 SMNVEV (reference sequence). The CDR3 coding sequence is TGTGCCAGCAGTATACAGAGATTAGGGGACACAGATACGCAGTATTTT. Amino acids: CASSIQRLGDTDTQYF.

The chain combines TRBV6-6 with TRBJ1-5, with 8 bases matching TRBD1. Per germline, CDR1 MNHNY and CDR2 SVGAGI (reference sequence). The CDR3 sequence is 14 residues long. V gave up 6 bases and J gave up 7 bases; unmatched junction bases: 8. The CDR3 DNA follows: TGTGCCAGCAGAAGTGGACAGGGCATCCAGCCCCAGCATTTT. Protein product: CASRSGQGIQPQHF.

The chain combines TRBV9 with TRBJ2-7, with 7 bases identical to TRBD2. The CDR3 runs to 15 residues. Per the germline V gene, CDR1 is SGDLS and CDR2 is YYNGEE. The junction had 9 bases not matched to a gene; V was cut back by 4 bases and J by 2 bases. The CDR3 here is CASSFRAGSTYEQYF. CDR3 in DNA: TGTGCCAGCAGCTTTCGAGCGGGAAGCACCTACGAGCAGTACTTC.

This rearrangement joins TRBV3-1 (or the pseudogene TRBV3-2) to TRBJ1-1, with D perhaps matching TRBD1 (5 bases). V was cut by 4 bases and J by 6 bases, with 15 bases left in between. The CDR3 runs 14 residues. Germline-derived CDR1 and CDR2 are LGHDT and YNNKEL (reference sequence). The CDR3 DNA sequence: TGTGCCAGCAGCCTCCGCCGGGCAGGGCCTGAAGCTTTCTTT. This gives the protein CASSLRRAGPEAFF.

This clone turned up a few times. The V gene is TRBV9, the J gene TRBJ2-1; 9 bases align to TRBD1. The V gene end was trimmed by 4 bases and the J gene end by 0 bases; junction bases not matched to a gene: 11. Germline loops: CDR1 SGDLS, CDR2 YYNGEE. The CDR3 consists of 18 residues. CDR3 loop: CASSSPGQGSSSYNEQFF. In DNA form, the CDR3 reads TGTGCCAGCAGCTCTCCGGGACAGGGATCGAGCTCCTACAATGAGCAGTTCTTC.

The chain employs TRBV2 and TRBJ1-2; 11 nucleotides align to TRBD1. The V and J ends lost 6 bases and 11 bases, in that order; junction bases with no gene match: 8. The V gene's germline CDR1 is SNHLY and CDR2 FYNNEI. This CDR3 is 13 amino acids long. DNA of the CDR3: TGTGCCAGCAGATTGGGACAGGGGGTCGGGTACACCTTC. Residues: CASRLGQGVGYTF.